A selection of T cell receptor beta chains follows, all from one sample in a study of PD-L1 blockade in urothelial cancer. Assay used: immunoSEQ multiplex PCR; TCRdb lists only in-frame clones, some missing. Of over 100,000 clones detected, 85% to 95% appear once; the ten largest clones hold approximately 3.8%. Source: PBMCs, taken around atezolizumab (anti-PD-L1) treatment. The receptor set was obtained from a man aged 55 to 70 with urothelial cancer. Each CDR3 is given without its conserved first and last residue.

V gene,J gene,CDR3 protein
TRBV6-1,TRBJ1-2,ASSPLGQPSWFYT
TRBV30,TRBJ2-3,AWAQDTRGDTQY
TRBV19,TRBJ2-1,ASSNGQGRNEQF
TRBV7-9,TRBJ2-3,ASSLEGRAGGPADTQY
TRBV6-6,TRBJ2-1,ASSPGEGEQF
TRBV4-2,TRBJ2-3,ASSQDPLASGGQQY
TRBV30,TRBJ1-1,AWGRGGTEAF
TRBV19,TRBJ2-1,ASSLAGGIEQF
TRBV7-8,TRBJ2-7,ASSLARDSYEQY
TRBV5-4,TRBJ2-2,ASSPGQNTGELF